This TCR beta chain is drawn from a study of blood T cell repertoires in COVID-19. Turning to the study itself: Samples representing acute and convalescent COVID-19 were sourced from the United States, Italy and Spain.

TCRdb's table, derived via immunoSEQ multiplex PCR, lists solely in-frame clones and lacks some. The sample yields 200,000 to 300,000 clones, under 90% seen once. This CDR3 contains 16 residues. CDR1 and CDR2 from the germline V gene are MGHRA and YSYEKL. V trimming: 5 bases; J trimming: 5 bases; junction bases outside the gene matches: 11. The genes are TRBV4-1 and TRBJ2-1; 8 nucleotides match TRBD1. The TCR sequence derives from a human donor in a cohort sampled during active COVID-19. The sample taken for sequencing was peripheral blood. The CDR3 DNA reads as TGCGCCAGCAGCTCCCGTTGGACAGGGTCTAACAATGAGCAGTTCTTC. It yields the protein CASSSRWTGSNNEQFF.